Below, 20 T cell receptor beta chains from the same sample are listed, as sequenced in a study of T and B cells in COVID-19 patients (TCRdb year 2020). TRB repertoires were amplified from 250-500 ng of genomic DNA extracted from blood. The listed sequencing device is Illumina MiSeq. Multiplex PCR with BIOMED2 TRB-A/B primer pools was used to amplify TRB rearrangements. The public reads were reanalyzed by TCRdb: fastp trimming at Q25, MiXCR alignment, in-frame beta chains only. Every CDR3 protein is listed once, alongside the most common genes and DNA of its rows. This sample is represented by approximately 5,200 distinct CDR3 sequences; roughly 21% of them were singletons. 6.5% of the sample is in the top ten clones. Sequencing was carried out using blood. All receptors derive from a human donor who had recovered from COVID-19.

This chain uses TRBV20-1 with TRBJ1-6; D call uncertain. Germline CDR1 and CDR2: DFQATT and SNEGSKA (reference sequence). V was clipped by 7 bases and J by 8 bases, with 12 bases between them. The CDR3 runs to 12 residues. As DNA, the CDR3 is TGCAGTGTTTCAAGGCGGGATTCACCCCTCCACTTT. Its translation is CSVSRRDSPLHF.

This clonotype was seen more than once but under ten times. The chain uses TRBV5-1 and TRBJ1-1; no clear D. The CDR3 runs to 12 residues. V lost 7 bases and J 0 bases, leaving 7 bases between the germline ends. Germline-derived CDR1 and CDR2 are SGHRS and YFSETQ. The CDR3 loop reads CASGQMNTEAFF. CDR3 bases: TGCGCCAGCGGTCAAATGAACACTGAAGCTTTCTTT.

The V gene is TRBV7-9, the J gene TRBJ2-3, with 13 bases fitting TRBD2. CDR1 SEHNR and CDR2 FQNEAQ come from the germline V gene (reference sequence). The CDR3 has 13 residues. V lost 5 bases and J lost 11; bases outside the gene matches: 4. The CDR3 region has the DNA TGTGCCAGCAGCCCGGGACTAGCGGGGAAGCAGTATTTT. Translating it yields CASSPGLAGKQYF.

This clonotype was observed a handful of times. The V gene is TRBV13, the J gene TRBJ1-1; unclear D gene. The CDR3 spans 12 residues. CDR1 is PRHDT and CDR2 is FYEKMQ in the germline V gene (reference sequence). The ends were cut back, 0 bases at V and 8 bases at J, with 7 bases in the middle. The CDR3 loop is CASSLGLREAFF. CDR3 nucleotide sequence: TGTGCCAGCAGCTTAGGCCTGAGAGAAGCTTTCTTT.

The chain combines TRBV20-1 with TRBJ2-7; D may be TRBD2 (7 bases). Germline values: CDR1 DFQATT, CDR2 SNEGSKA (reference sequence). Trimming pared 8 bases from V and 5 bases from J, leaving 19 bases between. The CDR3 has 13 residues. CDR3: CSPTGRGGHEQYF. In DNA form, the CDR3 reads TGCAGTCCTACGGGGAGGGGGGGCCACGAGCAGTACTTC.

Within the sample, this clonotype is medium-sized. The V and J genes are TRBV29-1 and TRBJ1-1; D is unresolved. The CDR3 sequence is 11 residues long. V dropped 1 base and J dropped 11 bases, with 11 bases sitting between them. CDR1 and CDR2 from the germline V gene are SQVTM and ANQGSEA. The chain's CDR3 is CSVEGPRGAFF. In DNA, the CDR3 is TGCAGCGTTGAAGGGCCCAGAGGGGCTTTCTTT.

The chain employs TRBV12-3 or TRBV12-4 and TRBJ1-1; perhaps TRBD1 as D (6 bases). V lost 6 bases and J lost 4, with 15 bases in between. The CDR3 consists of 14 residues. CDR3: CASRGLGGGTEAFF. In DNA form, the CDR3 reads TGTGCCAGCAGGGGGCTGGGGGGCGGCACTGAAGCTTTCTTT.

This clonotype was recorded at least ten times. The V and J genes are TRBV27 and TRBJ2-7, with D possibly called TRBD1 or TRBD2 (6 bases each). This CDR3 contains 11 residues. V was cut by 5 bases and J by 6 bases, with 8 bases left in between. Germline lookup yields CDR1 MNHEY and CDR2 SMNVEV (reference sequence). CDR3 amino acids: CASSRGVEQYF. For the CDR3, the DNA is TGTGCCAGCAGTAGGGGGGTCGAGCAGTACTTC.

This clonotype appeared many times. The chain recombines TRBV28 with TRBJ2-5; D is ambiguous. The V end lost 2 bases, the J end lost 5 bases, and 12 bases lay between the germline ends. This CDR3 is built from 14 residues. Germline CDR1 and CDR2: MDHEN and SYDVKM. Here the CDR3 reads CASSLSSQSETQYF. CDR3 in DNA: TGTGCCAGCAGTTTAAGTTCCCAGTCGGAGACCCAGTACTTC.

This clonotype ranks as medium-sized (0.01 to 0.1%). Written as DNA, the CDR3 is TGTGCCAGCAGCTTGGTAACAGCGGGAAACACCATATATTTT. Translation gives CASSLVTAGNTIYF. The chain combines TRBV5-5 with TRBJ1-3; D is unresolved. V lost 0 bases, J lost 4 bases, and 8 bases lay in between. The CDR3 totals 14 residues. The germline V gene has CDR1 SGHKS and CDR2 YYEKEE (reference sequence).

This clonotype is classed as large. The CDR3 reads CSLVQGGRETQYF. The DNA for the CDR3 is TGCAGCTTGGTACAGGGGGGACGGGAGACCCAGTACTTC. The gene calls are TRBV29-1 and TRBJ2-5; TRBD1 agrees at 8 bases. The germline gives CDR1 SQVTM, CDR2 ANQGSEA. The CDR3 runs to 13 residues. Trimming cost V 8 bases and J 5 bases; bases outside gene matches: 10.

This clonotype is termed medium-sized (0.01 to 0.1%). The chain recombines TRBV19 with TRBJ1-2; D is perhaps TRBD1 (5 bases). The germline V and J ends were trimmed by 1 base and 5 bases, with 11 bases remaining between them. This CDR3 spans 14 amino acids. CDR1 and CDR2 from the germline V gene are LNHDA and SQIVND (reference sequence). The CDR3 loop reads CASSIARQTYGYTF. CDR3 sequence (DNA): TGTGCCAGTAGTATAGCTCGACAGACGTATGGCTACACCTTC.

J is TRBJ2-3 and V is TRBV9; 9 positions agree with TRBD1. The V gene end was trimmed by 4 bases and the J gene end by 6 bases; junction bases not matched to a gene: 9. The CDR3 contains 15 residues. CDR1 and CDR2 from the germline V gene are SGDLS and YYNGEE. The CDR3: CASSSLGQGKDTQYF. As DNA, the CDR3 is TGTGCCAGCAGCTCCCTAGGACAGGGGAAGGATACGCAGTATTTT.

By sample share, this clonotype is medium-sized. The chain joins TRBV27 to TRBJ2-3; 12 bases are a match to TRBD2. V lost 5 bases, J lost 6 bases, and 6 bases stayed unmatched. In germline, CDR1 is MNHEY, CDR2 SMNVEV (reference sequence). This CDR3 is 15 amino acids long. This CDR3 is CASSPTSGRLDTQYF. CDR3 DNA: TGTGCCAGCAGTCCGACTAGCGGGAGATTGGATACGCAGTATTTT.

This clonotype was observed a few times. J is TRBJ2-2 and V is TRBV7-3; D call uncertain. Trimming removed 1 base from V and 1 base from J, with 4 bases in between. Germline-derived CDR1 and CDR2 are SGHTA and FQGTGA. The CDR3 is made up of 14 amino acids. The CDR3 loop is CASSLNGNTGELFF. Written as DNA, the CDR3 is TGTGCCAGCAGCTTAAACGGGAACACCGGGGAGCTGTTTTTT.

By its share, this clonotype is medium-sized. V is TRBV15 and J is TRBJ1-4; 7 bases line up with TRBD1. The CDR3 consists of 14 residues. The V and J ends lost 3 bases and 8 bases, in that order; junction bases with no gene match: 6. Germline CDR1 LNHNV, CDR2 YYDKDF (reference sequence). CDR3 sequence reads: CATSSQGEEEKLFF. CDR3 DNA sequence: TGTGCCACCAGCAGTCAGGGGGAAGAGGAAAAACTGTTTTTT. Based on the CDR3 plus reference TRBV15 and TRBJ1-4, the full variable domain is DAMVIQNPRYQVTQFGKPVTLSCSQTLNHNVMYWYQQKSSQAPKLLFHYYDKDFNNEADTPDNFQSRRPNTSFCFLDIRSPGLGDTAMYLCATSSQGEEEKLFFGSGTQLSVL.

This clonotype has a handful of counts. This sequence joins TRBV7-9 and TRBJ1-1; D remains ambiguous. The V end lost 4 bases, the J end lost 0 bases, and 6 bases lay between the germline ends. Germline V gives CDR1 SEHNR, CDR2 FQNEAQ (reference sequence). The CDR3 is 13 residues long. CDR3 bases: TGTGCCAGCAGCTCCCCCATGAACACTGAAGCTTTCTTT. It specifies CASSSPMNTEAFF.

This clonotype has just one count. The J gene is TRBJ2-7, the V gene TRBV19, with 9 bases aligning to TRBD1. The CDR3 is 15 amino acids. Germline assignment: CDR1 LNHDA and CDR2 SQIVND (reference sequence). With V trimmed by 6 bases and J by 3 bases, 9 bases remained unmatched. Written as DNA, the CDR3 is TGTGCCAGTAGCGCCGGGACAGGGAGGAACTACGAGCAGTACTTC. Protein: CASSAGTGRNYEQYF.

This clonotype is judged medium-sized. The gene calls are TRBV27 and TRBJ1-3; D gene uncertain. Germline CDR1 reads MNHEY; CDR2 reads SMNVEV (reference sequence). The CDR3 is 11 residues long. The germline V and J ends were trimmed by 3 bases and 4 bases, with 1 base remaining between them. The CDR3 loop reads CASSLGNTIYF. CDR3 in DNA: TGTGCCAGCAGTTTGGGAAACACCATATATTTT.

A remark on this clonotype: A much larger clone lies a single base off, so this may be a read error. The rearrangement links TRBV5-7 to TRBJ1-1; a possible D gene is TRBD1 (5 bases). TRBV5-7 falls under the ORF class, with uncertain function. This CDR3 spans 15 amino acids. The CDR3 loop reads CARSLEGTLNTEAFF. The CDR3, as DNA: TGTGCCAGGAGCTTGGAAGGGACGCTGAACACTGAAGCTTTCTTT.